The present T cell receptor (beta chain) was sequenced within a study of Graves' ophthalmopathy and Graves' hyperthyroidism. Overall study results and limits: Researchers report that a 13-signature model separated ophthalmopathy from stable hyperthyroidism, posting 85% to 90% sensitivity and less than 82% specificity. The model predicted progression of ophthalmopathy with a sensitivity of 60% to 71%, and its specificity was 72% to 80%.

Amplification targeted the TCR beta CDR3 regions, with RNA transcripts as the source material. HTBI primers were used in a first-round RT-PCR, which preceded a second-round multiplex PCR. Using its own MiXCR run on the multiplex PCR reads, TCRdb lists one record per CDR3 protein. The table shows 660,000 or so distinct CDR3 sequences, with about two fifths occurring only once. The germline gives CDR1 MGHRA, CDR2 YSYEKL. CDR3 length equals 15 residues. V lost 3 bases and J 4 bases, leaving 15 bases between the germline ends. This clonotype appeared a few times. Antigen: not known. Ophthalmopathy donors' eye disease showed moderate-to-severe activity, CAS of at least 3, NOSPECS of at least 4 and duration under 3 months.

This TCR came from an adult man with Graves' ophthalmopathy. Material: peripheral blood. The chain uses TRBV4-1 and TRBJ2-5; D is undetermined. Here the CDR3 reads CASSHSSISGETQYF. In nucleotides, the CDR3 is TGCGCCAGCAGCCATAGTAGTATTTCGGGAGAGACCCAGTACTTC.